This T cell receptor beta chain was sequenced in a study of cytomegalovirus exposure and HLA in healthy donors. Overall study: The 100 million to 120 million unique TCR beta sequences, from about 170 million T cells, were found by an earlier analysis. Study-wide results and caveats: About 87% or about 30% of the time was how often most TCR beta V segments were productive, according to an earlier analysis. CMV serostatus was the only recorded immune exposure for donors.

The CDR3 is 14 amino acids. The germline V gene encodes CDR1 MRHNA and CDR2 SNTAGT. The germline V and J ends were trimmed by 5 bases and 5 bases, with 12 bases remaining between them. This clone was seen a handful of times. Its antigen remains unknown. It was with 60 Vbeta and 13 Jbeta primers that the PCR ran. The data were produced by immunoSEQ multiplex PCR, yet TCRdb's version contains in-frame clones alone and is incomplete. The table has some 80,000 clones, around 81% seen once. The rearrangement uses TRBV6-4 and TRBJ2-2, with TRBD2 as a possible D gene (5 bases). The clonotype comes from a man in his forties in good health and CMV-seronegative. Sequencing used PBMCs. The CDR3 region is CASSTTLETGELFF. CDR3 coding DNA: TGTGCCAGCAGTACCACACTAGAAACCGGGGAGCTGTTTTTT.